This T cell receptor beta chain was profiled in a study of T-cell memory formation after mild COVID-19. This clonotype was seen a few times. From the 5' RACE reads, TCRdb called clonotypes with MiXCR, one entry per CDR3 protein. The data contain 390,000 or so distinct CDR3 sequences, about 16% of them seen just once; the ten biggest clones take up roughly 21%. V was shortened by 8 bases and J by 3 bases, with 10 bases between the two germline ends. The CDR3 length is 13 residues. Germline V lookup: CDR1 SGHVS, CDR2 FNYEAQ. The source material was PBMCs or a T cell subset sorted from them (not recorded which). This TCR was sampled from a man aged 18-30 years who had mild COVID-19 (a few samples of this study predate the infection). Cell type and time point are not known. The chain combines TRBV7-6 with TRBJ2-2, with D perhaps being TRBD1 or TRBD2 (6 bases each). The CDR3, as DNA: TGTGCCAGCCGGGGGCCGGACACCGGGGAGCTGTTTTTT. Protein product: CASRGPDTGELFF.